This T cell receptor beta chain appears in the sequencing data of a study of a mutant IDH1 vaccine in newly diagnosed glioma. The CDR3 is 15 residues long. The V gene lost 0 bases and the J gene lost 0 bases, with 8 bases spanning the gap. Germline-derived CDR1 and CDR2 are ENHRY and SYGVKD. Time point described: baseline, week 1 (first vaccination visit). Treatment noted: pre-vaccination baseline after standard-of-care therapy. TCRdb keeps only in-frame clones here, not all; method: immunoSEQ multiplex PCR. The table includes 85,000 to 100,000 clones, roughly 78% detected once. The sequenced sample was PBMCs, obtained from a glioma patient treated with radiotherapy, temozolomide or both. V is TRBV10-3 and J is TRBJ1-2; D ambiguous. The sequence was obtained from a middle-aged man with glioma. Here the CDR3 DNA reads TGTGCCATCAGTGAGTCGACTAGTTCTAACTATGGCTACACCTTC. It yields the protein CAISESTSSNYGYTF.